Included here is one T cell receptor beta chain sequence, with context. As yet, its antigen is unknown. The sample originates from a study of blood T cells in healthy people across ages. Study conclusions and caveats: Among T cells, TCR beta diversity per million cells dropped roughly linearly as age rose.

CDR3 size: 12 residues. V was cut by 7 bases and J by 2 bases, with 8 bases left in between. Per the germline V gene, CDR1 is SNHLY and CDR2 is FYNNEI. Samples each had at least 6 micrograms of total RNA extracted. PCR was performed a second time for about 6 to 11 cycles using a sample-barcoded 5' primer and a J-beta primer mix. TCRdb called the 5' RACE reads again in MiXCR, with one record for every CDR3 protein. The repertoire has approximately 800,000 distinct CDR3 sequences, roughly 64% of them found once; the top ten carry approximately 23%. The chain links TRBV2 to TRBJ1-2; unclear D gene. Sequencing was done on a sample of blood. The sequence was obtained from a man younger than 45 in good health. The CDR3 nucleotides read TGTGCCAGCAATCCGGGAAACTATGGCTACACCTTC. Translated: CASNPGNYGYTF.